A selection of T cell receptor beta chains follows, all from one sample in a study of technical replicates of blood from a few donors. Produced via immunoSEQ multiplex PCR; TCRdb's table is partial and in-frame only. The sample has tens of thousands of clones; around 94% are singletons. The sequenced sample consisted of T cells isolated from PBMCs. The receptors originated from a human donor in good health. Both conserved end residues are part of each CDR3. D genes are given only for firm matches. For some rows the clone size is stated as once, few or many, or as a class when expanded; others skip it.

- - TRBJ2-3 TRBV6-5 CASSYMLAGTDTQYF TGTGCCAGCAGTTATATGCTTGCGGGCACAGATACGCAGTATTTT
TRBD1 - TRBJ2-6 TRBV7-3 CASSSSGGWANVLTF TGTGCCAGCAGCTCTTCAGGGGGCTGGGCCAACGTCCTGACTTTC
TRBD1 - TRBJ1-1 TRBV2 CASRYRGQNTEAFF TGTGCCAGCAGATACAGGGGGCAGAACACTGAAGCTTTCTTT
TRBD2 - TRBJ2-1 TRBV7-9 CASSLVLVLAGVNEQFF TGTGCCAGCAGCTTAGTGTTAGTGCTAGCGGGAGTTAATGAGCAGTTCTTC
TRBD1 - TRBJ2-2 TRBV25-1 CASSGDRFLSGELFF TGTGCCAGCAGCGGGGACAGATTCCTTTCCGGGGAGCTGTTTTTT
TRBD1 - TRBJ1-2 TRBV27 CASSLNRDRGYGYTF TGTGCCAGCAGTTTAAATCGGGACAGGGGGTATGGCTACACCTTC
TRBD2 - TRBJ2-1 TRBV6-5 CASSGKAPYNEQFF TGTGCCAGTAGCGGGAAGGCGCCCTACAATGAGCAGTTCTTC
TRBD1 - TRBJ1-1 TRBV30 CAWSVRLGTGLTEAFF TGTGCCTGGAGTGTACGATTAGGGACAGGGCTAACTGAAGCTTTCTTT
- - TRBJ1-1 TRBV19 CASSISPTEAFF TGTGCCAGTAGTATTTCCCCAACTGAAGCTTTCTTT
TRBD2 - TRBJ2-5 TRBV5-4 CASSLVSSGSGEETQYF TGTGCCAGCAGCTTGGTTTCTAGCGGGAGTGGGGAAGAGACCCAGTACTTC
- - TRBJ2-7 TRBV7-2 CASSLKGEGIYEQYF TGTGCCAGCAGCTTAAAAGGAGAGGGAATATACGAGCAGTACTTC
TRBD1 - TRBJ1-2 TRBV4-1 CASSQVIRDRGAGYTF TGCGCCAGCAGCCAAGTAATAAGGGACAGGGGTGCGGGCTACACCTTC
TRBD1 - TRBJ2-7 TRBV7-2 CASSSYRGPYEQYF TGTGCCAGCAGCTCCTACAGGGGCCCGTACGAGCAGTACTTC
- - TRBJ1-3 TRBV6-5 CASRPLVHSGNTIYF TGTGCCAGCAGACCATTAGTCCACTCTGGAAACACCATATATTTT
TRBD2 - TRBJ2-7 TRBV4-1 CASSQGLAVYEQYF TGCGCCAGCAGCCAAGGACTAGCGGTATACGAGCAGTACTTC
- - TRBJ1-1 TRBV18 CASSPPMTGLSTEAFF TGTGCCAGCTCACCGCCCATGACGGGACTCTCCACTGAAGCTTTCTTT
TRBD1 - TRBJ1-4 TRBV28 CASSLDRAGEKLFF TGTGCCAGCAGTTTAGACAGGGCGGGGGAAAAACTGTTTTTT
- - TRBJ2-7 TRBV6-5 CASSYFGQSNEQYF TGTGCCAGCAGTTACTTTGGGCAGTCCAACGAGCAGTACTTC
- - TRBJ2-1 TRBV4-1 CASSQLASVRNEQFF TGCGCCAGCAGCCAACTAGCCTCAGTAAGGAATGAGCAGTTCTTC
TRBD2 - TRBJ2-1 TRBV2 CASSLLAGGSYNEQFF TGTGCCAGCAGTTTACTAGCGGGAGGTTCCTACAATGAGCAGTTCTTC
- - TRBJ1-3 TRBV13 CASSSTGVISGNTIYF TGTGCCAGCAGCTCAACCGGGGTTATCTCTGGAAACACCATATATTTT
TRBD2 - TRBJ2-5 TRBV5-1 CASSLVETPSGLKEETQYF TGCGCCAGCAGCTTGGTAGAGACGCCTAGCGGTCTGAAGGAAGAGACCCAGTACTTC
TRBD1 - TRBJ2-2 TRBV11-2 CASSSLRQGRPGELFF TGTGCCAGCAGCTCCCTCAGACAGGGAAGGCCCGGGGAGCTGTTTTTT
TRBD2 - TRBJ2-3 TRBV4-3 CASTYSGSITDTQYF TGCGCCAGCACCTATAGCGGGAGTATCACAGATACGCAGTATTTT
- - TRBJ1-1 TRBV19 CASSLAGLNTEAFF TGTGCCAGTAGCCTAGCGGGGTTGAACACTGAAGCTTTCTTT
TRBD1 - TRBJ1-1 TRBV2 CASRTGVTEAFF TGTGCCAGCAGAACAGGGGTCACTGAAGCTTTCTTT
TRBD2 - TRBJ2-7 TRBV19 CASSLAGTSPYEQYF TGTGCCAGTAGCCTTGCCGGGACTAGCCCCTACGAGCAGTACTTC
- - TRBJ2-5 TRBV7-7 CASSLQAGRQETQYF TGTGCCAGCAGCTTGCAGGCGGGAAGGCAAGAGACCCAGTACTTC
- - TRBJ2-5 TRBV7-3 CASSLGQQETQYF TGTGCCAGCAGCTTAGGGCAGCAAGAGACCCAGTACTTC
TRBD1 - TRBJ2-1 TRBV2 CASSEGQGGNEQFF TGTGCCAGCAGTGAGGGACAGGGGGGTAATGAGCAGTTCTTC
- - TRBJ2-7 TRBV12-5 CASGLYYEQYF TGTGCTAGTGGTTTATATTACGAGCAGTACTTC
- - TRBJ2-7 TRBV4-3 CASSPGRGSYEQYF TGCGCCAGCAGCCCCGGTCGAGGGTCCTACGAGCAGTACTTC
TRBD2 - TRBJ2-1 TRBV30 CAQGLAGVSNEQFF TGTGCCCAGGGACTAGCGGGAGTCAGTAATGAGCAGTTCTTC
- once TRBJ2-7 TRBV30 CAWSVNYGGEQYF TGTGCCTGGAGTGTAAACTACGGGGGCGAGCAGTACTTC
- - TRBJ2-1 TRBV4-3 CASSQAGSSYNEQFF TGCGCCAGCAGCCAAGCCGGGAGCTCCTACAATGAGCAGTTCTTC
- - TRBJ1-1 TRBV19 CASSPDGENTEAFF TGTGCCAGTAGTCCGGACGGGGAGAACACTGAAGCTTTCTTT
- once TRBJ1-1 TRBV29-1 CSVVPGEAFF TGCAGCGTTGTACCAGGTGAAGCTTTCTTT
- once TRBJ2-5 TRBV11-3 CASSLEHGQETQYF TGTGCCAGCAGCTTAGAGCACGGCCAAGAGACCCAGTACTTC
TRBD2 - TRBJ2-1 TRBV5-4 CASKIHGGSYNEQFF TGTGCCAGCAAAATCCACGGGGGGTCCTACAATGAGCAGTTCTTC
- - TRBJ1-1 TRBV9 CASSPKHREMNTEAFF TGTGCCAGCAGCCCCAAACACAGAGAGATGAACACTGAAGCTTTCTTT
- - TRBJ1-4 TRBV5-1 CASSLDVGHPNEKLFF TGCGCCAGCAGCTTGGACGTCGGACACCCTAATGAAAAACTGTTTTTT
TRBD1 once TRBJ1-2 TRBV6-1 CASTEQGDYGYTF TGTGCCAGCACCGAACAGGGGGACTATGGCTACACCTTC
- - TRBJ1-5 TRBV27 CVHEGLPQHF TGTGTACATGAGGGACTGCCCCAGCATTTT
- once TRBJ1-1 TRBV28 CASSIILNTEAFF TGTGCCAGCAGTATAATCCTGAACACTGAAGCTTTCTTT
TRBD1 - TRBJ1-2 TRBV18 CASSPDRVYGYTF TGTGCCAGCTCGCCCGACAGGGTCTATGGCTACACCTTC
- - TRBJ1-3 TRBV4-3 CASSHPKIPEGGGLRNTIYF TGCGCCAGCAGCCATCCCAAGATCCCCGAAGGCGGGGGGCTGCGGAACACCATATATTTT